These 16 T cell receptor beta chains share one sample of origin, sequenced in a study of blood T cell repertoires in COVID-19. Profiling relied on immunoSEQ multiplex PCR, and the TCRdb table lists in-frame clones only, not all of them. The sample shows about 59,000 clones, approximately 90% of them seen only once. Sequenced sample: peripheral blood. These receptors came from a man of 80 years or more with acute or convalescent COVID-19.

This chain joins TRBV28 and TRBJ1-2; D unclear. The germline V gene has CDR1 MDHEN and CDR2 SYDVKM. V lost 2 bases to trimming and J lost 6 bases, with 16 bases between them. This CDR3 has 15 residues. Here the CDR3 DNA reads TGTGCCAGCAGTTTAGAATCGCGGTTCGGCAATGGCTACACCTTC. Protein sequence: CASSLESRFGNGYTF.

The V gene is TRBV6-5, the J gene TRBJ2-7; no clear D. Trimming left V 11 bases short and J 0 bases short, with 11 bases between. Per germline, CDR1 MNHEY and CDR2 SVGAGI. The CDR3 sequence is 12 residues long. CDR3 residues: CAAAVNSYEQYF. The CDR3 DNA is TGTGCCGCGGCAGTAAACTCCTACGAGCAGTACTTC.

This rearrangement joins TRBV6-5 to TRBJ2-1, with D perhaps TRBD1 (6 bases). The V gene lost 6 bases and the J gene lost 3 bases, with 15 bases spanning the gap. The CDR3 covers 15 residues. Germline lookup yields CDR1 MNHEY and CDR2 SVGAGI. CDR3 region: CASRYNRDNYNEQFF. CDR3 coding DNA: TGTGCCAGCAGGTACAACCGGGACAACTACAATGAGCAGTTCTTC.

This clone was recorded only once. This chain joins TRBV25-1 and TRBJ2-1; 7 bases match TRBD1. The J segment lost 5 bases and the V segment lost 5 bases, leaving 9 bases of the junction unmatched. Per the germline V gene, CDR1 is MGHDK and CDR2 is SYGVNS. The CDR3 sequence is 15 residues long. CDR3 bases: TGTGCCAGCAGTTACAGGGGTAGTATGGACAATGAGCAGTTCTTC. Encoded protein: CASSYRGSMDNEQFF.

This clone was recorded only once. The chain links TRBV28 to TRBJ2-6; D unclear. The CDR3 length is 15 residues. Trimming took 5 bases from V and 0 from J, leaving 8 bases between them. Germline V gives CDR1 MDHEN, CDR2 SYDVKM. CDR3 sequence (DNA): TGTGCCAGCAGTCCCCACAGCTCTGGGGCCAACGTCCTGACTTTC. As protein: CASSPHSSGANVLTF.

V is TRBV6-5 and J is TRBJ1-2; D perhaps matches TRBD1 (6 bases). Per germline, CDR1 MNHEY and CDR2 SVGAGI. The CDR3 has 15 residues. V was trimmed by 5 bases and J by 4 bases, leaving 17 bases between them. The CDR3 reads CASSPSAGALYGYTF. The CDR3 DNA follows: TGTGCCAGCAGTCCCTCAGCGGGGGCTCTCTATGGCTACACCTTC.

The CDR3 spells CASTKLQAMNTEAFF. The DNA for the CDR3 is TGTGCCAGCACTAAACTTCAGGCCATGAACACTGAAGCTTTCTTT. The rearrangement uses TRBV6-6 and TRBJ1-1, with unresolved D. The CDR3 is made up of 15 amino acids. Germline V gene lookup returns CDR1 MNHNY and CDR2 SVGAGI (reference sequence). V lost 7 bases and J 0 bases, leaving 15 bases between the germline ends.

The chain recombines TRBV7-2 with TRBJ1-5, with a tentative D call TRBD1 (5 bases). The germline gives CDR1 SGHTA, CDR2 FQGNSA. Trimming removed 1 base from V and 4 bases from J, with 11 bases in between. The CDR3 loop spans 15 amino acids. CDR3 nucleotides: TGTGCCAGCAGCTTAGATCGACAGACGAATCAGCCCCAGCATTTT. Its translation: CASSLDRQTNQPQHF.

J is TRBJ1-6 and V is TRBV6-4; 9 bases are a match to TRBD1. V trimming: 6 bases; J trimming: 7 bases; junction bases outside the gene matches: 1. This CDR3 has 13 residues. Germline CDR1 MRHNA, CDR2 SNTAGT. DNA of the CDR3: TGTGCCAGCAGGACAGGGGGGAATTCACCCCTCCACTTT. Its translation: CASRTGGNSPLHF.

The rearrangement joins TRBV30 to TRBJ1-2, with TRBD1 matching over 11 bases. Germline CDR1 is GTSNPN and CDR2 is SVGIG (reference sequence). After removal of 6 bases from V and 5 bases from J, the junction contained 5 bases not matched to a gene. The CDR3 length is 13 residues. CDR3 in DNA: TGTGCCTGTGGGACAGGGGGGGATTATGGCTACACCTTC. It is translated as CACGTGGDYGYTF.

The rearrangement links TRBV5-4 to TRBJ2-7; 12 bases fit TRBD2. This CDR3 spans 15 amino acids. Germline V gene data show CDR1 as SGHNT and CDR2 as YYREEE (reference sequence). V dropped 4 bases and J dropped 3; count of bases not matched to a gene: 5. CDR3: CASSLTSGGNYEQYF. Here the CDR3 DNA reads TGTGCCAGCAGCCTAACTAGCGGGGGGAACTACGAGCAGTACTTC.

The chain employs TRBV4-2 and TRBJ2-3, with 10 bases that match TRBD2. With V trimmed by 4 bases and J by 10 bases, 14 bases remained unmatched. The CDR3 loop spans 16 amino acids. Germline lookup yields CDR1 LGHNA and CDR2 YNFKEQ. CDR3 coding DNA: TGTGCCAGCAGCCCCGGGTCTAGCGGGGGAGGAAGGGCGCAGTATTTT. The encoded protein is CASSPGSSGGGRAQYF.

This clone was counted a single time. The chain recombines TRBV5-1 with TRBJ2-7; 10 nucleotides align to TRBD2. The germline V gene has CDR1 SGHRS and CDR2 YFSETQ. This CDR3 comprises 15 residues. Germline trimming cut 5 bases from V and 3 bases from J; bases unmatched to any gene: 8. This CDR3 reads CASRHGTSDRYEQYF. The CDR3 region has the DNA TGCGCCAGCAGACACGGGACTAGCGATCGCTACGAGCAGTACTTC.

The V gene is TRBV11-3, the J gene TRBJ2-3; TRBD2 is a possible D gene (5 bases). Trimming stripped 2 bases from V and 3 bases from J, with 9 bases between. The CDR3 extends over 14 amino acids. Germline lookup yields CDR1 SGHNT and CDR2 YENEEA. Here the CDR3 DNA reads TGTGCCAGCAGCTTAAACCCGGGGACAGATACGCAGTATTTT. Amino acids: CASSLNPGTDTQYF.

V gene TRBV7-3 combines with J gene TRBJ2-1; 9 bases line up with TRBD2. Trimming took 5 bases from V and 9 from J; bases not matched to a gene: 20. Germline V gene lookup returns CDR1 SGHTA and CDR2 FQGTGA. This CDR3 comprises 18 residues. The CDR3 DNA reads as TGTGCCAGCAGCCCAAGTGGCGGGGGGGCCGACGGGAGCAGTGAGCAGTTCTTC. Its protein product is CASSPSGGGADGSSEQFF.

The rearrangement links TRBV30 to TRBJ2-7; D gene unclear. Germline V gene data show CDR1 as GTSNPN and CDR2 as SVGIG (reference sequence). The CDR3 length is 13 residues. Deletions cut 0 bases from V and 7 bases from J, with 13 bases between. CDR3: CAWSVQTAVEQYF. The CDR3 DNA reads TGTGCCTGGAGTGTACAAACAGCTGTGGAGCAGTACTTC.